The 22 T cell receptor beta chains below come from one sample, sequenced in a study of neurological immune-mediated disorders (dated by TCRdb to between 2019 and 2020). The intended sense of this specimen's time point label: longitudinal time-point 3. The library was prepared using 5' RACE. The instrument was an Illumina HiSeq 2500. TCRdb ran its own pipeline on the public reads, namely fastp trimming at Q25 and MiXCR clone calling, and kept in-frame beta chains. Rows with a matching CDR3 protein are joined into one entry that keeps the most common DNA and genes. This sample lists roughly 100,000 distinct CDR3 sequences; roughly a tenth were detected once. Of the sample, more than 2.5% is held by the ten largest clones. Sequences were obtained from PBMCs. These receptors originate from a female donor with HTLV-1-associated myelopathy (HAM/TSP).

V is TRBV29-1 and J is TRBJ1-2; D is unclear. The CDR3 length is 12 residues. Germline V gene sequence: CDR1 SQVTM, CDR2 ANQGSEA. Trimming took off 4 bases at V and 8 bases at J, with 14 bases between the two ends. CDR3 in amino acids: CSVGPGGRGYTF. As DNA, the CDR3 is TGCAGCGTTGGACCGGGAGGGAGAGGCTACACCTTC. The full variable domain, rest sourced from reference TRBV29-1 and TRBJ1-2, is SAVISQKPSRDICQRGTSLTIQCQVDSQVTMMFWYRQQPGQSLTLIATANQGSEATYESGFVIDKFPISRPNLTFSTLTVSNMSPEDSSIYLCSVGPGGRGYTFGSGTRLTVV.

This clonotype was recorded at least ten times. The chain couples TRBV5-1 to TRBJ1-2; D possibly corresponds to TRBD1 (5 bases). The CDR3 extends over 17 amino acids. Germline V lookup: CDR1 SGHRS, CDR2 YFSETQ. Trimming removed 0 bases from V and 2 bases from J, with 17 bases in between. CDR3 residues: CASSLARDFRENYGYTF. Written as DNA, the CDR3 is TGCGCCAGCAGCTTGGCCCGGGATTTCAGGGAAAACTATGGCTACACCTTC.

This clonotype was counted ten times or more. The genes are TRBV5-1 and TRBJ2-2, with a possible D match to TRBD1 (5 bases). The length of the CDR3 is 15 residues. The V and J ends lost 2 bases and 0 bases respectively, with 8 bases between them. From germline, CDR1 is SGHRS and CDR2 YFSETQ. The CDR3 loop reads CASSFGHSNTGELFF. For the CDR3, the DNA is TGCGCCAGCAGCTTCGGACATTCGAACACCGGGGAGCTGTTTTTT.

This clonotype was seen at least ten times. The chain uses TRBV6-2 or TRBV6-3 and TRBJ2-3; TRBD2 might be the D (6 bases). The length of the CDR3 is 14 residues. V gave up 5 bases and J gave up 6 bases, with 15 bases separating them. Germline CDR1 MNHEY, CDR2 SVGEGT. CDR3 bases: TGTGCCAGCAGTCGGGACTCGCTTCGGGATACGCAGTATTTT. As protein: CASSRDSLRDTQYF.

This clonotype was detected many times. The chain has TRBV2 and TRBJ2-7, with 7 bases identical to TRBD2. V lost 6 bases to trimming and J lost 2 bases; unmatched junction nucleotides: 7. Germline V gene data show CDR1 as SNHLY and CDR2 as FYNNEI. This CDR3 comprises 14 residues. CDR3 DNA sequence: TGTGCCAGCAGGCCTGGGGAGGGGACCTACGAGCAGTACTTC. It translates to CASRPGEGTYEQYF.

This clonotype was seen at least ten times. The V call is TRBV7-2, the J call TRBJ2-5; D may be TRBD1 (6 bases). The CDR3 is 14 amino acids. Germline values: CDR1 SGHTA, CDR2 FQGNSA. V lost 5 bases and J 4 bases, leaving 14 bases between the germline ends. CDR3 DNA: TGTGCCAGCAGCCAATCAGGGGCGCGAGAGACCCAGTACTTC. It yields the protein CASSQSGARETQYF.

In its sample, this clonotype was seen a few times. The chain is built from TRBV15 and TRBJ2-2; D is unresolved. V was clipped by 0 bases and J by 1 base, with 18 bases between them. This CDR3 is 19 amino acids long. Per germline, CDR1 LNHNV and CDR2 YYDKDF (reference sequence). The CDR3 sequence: CATSRDPPTSVLNTGELFF. The CDR3, as DNA: TGTGCCACCAGCAGAGATCCCCCAACAAGTGTCCTGAACACCGGGGAGCTGTTTTTT.

This clonotype was recorded many times. V is TRBV20-1 and J is TRBJ2-5, with D perhaps matching TRBD2 (6 bases). This CDR3 has 12 residues. The V gene's germline CDR1 is DFQATT and CDR2 SNEGSKA (reference sequence). V was cut by 3 bases and J by 1 base, with 6 bases left in between. Here the CDR3 DNA reads TGCAGTGCTAGCGGGAGCCAAGAGACCCAGTACTTC. Translated: CSASGSQETQYF.

This clonotype was found many times. This chain uses TRBV20-1 with TRBJ1-2, with D unclear. Looked up from germline, CDR1 is DFQATT and CDR2 is SNEGSKA (reference sequence). V lost 3 bases and J 13 bases, leaving 18 bases between the germline ends. The CDR3 extends over 12 amino acids. The DNA of the CDR3 is TGCAGTGCTAGGTCTCGGGATCTGGGCCCCACCTTC. Protein product: CSARSRDLGPTF.

The sample holds many counts of this clonotype. The genes are TRBV14 and TRBJ2-1; 12 nucleotides match TRBD2. This CDR3 contains 14 residues. The germline V gene has CDR1 SGHDN and CDR2 FVKESK. V lost 6 bases and J lost 9; bases outside the gene matches: 6. The CDR3 spells CASRPSGGGREQFF. DNA for the CDR3: TGTGCCAGCAGACCTAGCGGGGGGGGCCGTGAGCAGTTCTTC.

This clonotype was seen ten or more times. The gene calls are TRBV9 and TRBJ2-7, with TRBD1 matching over 8 bases. V trimming: 3 bases; J trimming: 3 bases; junction bases outside the gene matches: 8. Germline V gives CDR1 SGDLS, CDR2 YYNGEE. The CDR3 runs to 15 residues. As DNA, the CDR3 is TGTGCCAGCAGCGCCACGGACAGGGCCTTCTACGAGCAGTACTTC. Translated, it gives CASSATDRAFYEQYF.

Points on this clonotype: A read error is possible here, since a much larger clone lies one base away. The rearrangement uses TRBV5-1 and TRBJ2-6; the D gene is possibly TRBD2 (6 bases). The CDR3 extends over 15 amino acids. Germline V gene data show CDR1 as SGHRS and CDR2 as YFSETQ. CDR3 amino acids: CTSSLEGYGANVLTF. The CDR3 DNA is TGCACCAGCAGCTTGGAGGGTTATGGGGCCAACGTCCTGACTTTC.

This clonotype came up many times. The rearrangement uses TRBV20-1 and TRBJ1-5; TRBD1 might be the D (5 bases). This CDR3 spans 15 amino acids. CDR1 and CDR2 (germline): DFQATT, SNEGSKA (reference sequence). Trimming cost V 3 bases and J 2 bases, with 14 bases left between them. CDR3 sequence: CSARGTGRGNQPQHF. The CDR3 coding sequence is TGCAGTGCTAGGGGGACGGGGAGAGGCAATCAGCCCCAGCATTTT.

This clonotype came up a few times. In DNA, the CDR3 is TGTGCCAGCAGCTTTGAAGGGGTAGTGCAGTTCTTC. This sequence encodes CASSFEGVVQFF. The rearrangement uses TRBV7-2 and TRBJ2-1, with TRBD1 as a possible D gene (5 bases). The germline gives CDR1 SGHTA, CDR2 FQGNSA. Trimming shortened V by 3 bases and J by 12 bases, and 12 bases separated the two germline ends. This CDR3 is built from 12 residues.

This clonotype has at least ten counts. The chain is built from TRBV7-9 and TRBJ1-4; D unclear. With 5 bases removed from V and 8 bases from J, the gap between germline ends came to 12 bases. Germline assignment: CDR1 SEHNR and CDR2 FQNEAQ (reference sequence). This CDR3 comprises 13 residues. The CDR3 DNA is TGTGCCAGCAGCCGAGGGCTGGCGGAAAAACTGTTTTTT. Amino acid sequence: CASSRGLAEKLFF.

This clonotype was seen at least ten times. CDR3 protein: CASSWDGGTLNTGELFF. The CDR3 bases are TGCGCCAGCAGCTGGGACGGAGGAACCCTAAACACCGGGGAGCTGTTTTTT. The chain joins TRBV5-1 to TRBJ2-2; perhaps D is TRBD1 or TRBD2 (5 bases each). Trimming pared 3 bases from V and 2 bases from J, leaving 17 bases between. Germline CDR1 SGHRS, CDR2 YFSETQ. The CDR3 runs to 17 residues.

The rearrangement joins TRBV11-1 to TRBJ2-3, with no clear D. This CDR3 is built from 11 residues. Per the germline V gene, CDR1 is SGHAT and CDR2 is FQDESV (reference sequence). Trimming took off 5 bases at V and 6 bases at J, with 6 bases between the two ends. The CDR3 region is CASSQADTQYF. The CDR3 nucleotides read TGTGCCAGCAGCCAGGCGGATACGCAGTATTTT.

The chain employs TRBV5-1 and TRBJ2-2, with D possibly TRBD1 on 5 matching bases. Germline values: CDR1 SGHRS, CDR2 YFSETQ. This CDR3 comprises 14 residues. Trimming stripped 5 bases from V and 7 bases from J, with 15 bases between. This chain's CDR3 is CASRLKGADGELFF. In DNA form, the CDR3 reads TGCGCCAGCAGACTGAAAGGGGCGGACGGGGAGCTGTTTTTT.

The sample holds a few counts of this clonotype. This chain uses TRBV27 with TRBJ2-3; D gene unclear. There are 12 residues in the CDR3. V was shortened by 5 bases and J by 5 bases, with 8 bases between the two germline ends. CDR1 and CDR2 from the germline V gene are MNHEY and SMNVEV (reference sequence). CDR3 amino acids: CASSTSGDTQYF. The CDR3 region has the DNA TGTGCCAGCAGTACCTCGGGAGATACGCAGTATTTT.

V gene TRBV27 combines with J gene TRBJ2-4; D is ambiguous. V lost 5 bases and J 3 bases, leaving 8 bases between the germline ends. The CDR3 has 13 amino acids. Germline values: CDR1 MNHEY, CDR2 SMNVEV (reference sequence). The CDR3 here is CASSGRLKNIQYF. CDR3 bases: TGTGCCAGCAGTGGACGGCTCAAAAACATTCAGTACTTC.

The table lists this clonotype with many counts. For the CDR3, the DNA is TGCGCCAGCAGCTTGGGACAGGGGTTTGAAAAACTGTTTTTT. It translates to CASSLGQGFEKLFF. The chain employs TRBV5-1 and TRBJ1-4; 8 nucleotides match TRBD1. After removal of 0 bases from V and 7 bases from J, the junction contained 2 bases not matched to a gene. Germline CDR1 is SGHRS and CDR2 is YFSETQ. The CDR3 length is 14 residues.

This clonotype was seen many times. This chain connects TRBV9 to TRBJ2-7; D unclear. The length of the CDR3 is 14 residues. V was trimmed by 3 bases and J by 6 bases, leaving 16 bases between them. In germline, CDR1 is SGDLS, CDR2 YYNGEE. CDR3 coding DNA: TGTGCCAGCAGCGCAGCTCGAAAGTCAGCCGAGCAGTACTTC. It codes for CASSAARKSAEQYF.